This TCR beta chain was identified during a study of T cells in pancreatic ductal adenocarcinoma. Study conclusions and caveats: Blood clonality (roughly 0.075) did not differ significantly from tumor (about 0.112). Enrichment of CD45RO+ effector over naive T cells in tumors may bias clonality. The resected pancreatic cancer cohort was biased toward the minority with early-stage disease.

This CDR3 is 14 amino acids long. V lost 7 bases, J lost 2 bases, and 8 bases stayed unmatched. CDR1 is MNHEY, CDR2 SVGAGI, per germline. This clone was counted between two and nine times. Its antigen is not known. No neoadjuvant therapy was given to the selected pancreatic ductal adenocarcinoma patients before their surgery. TCRdb's copy holds only in-frame clones and misses some; the assay was immunoSEQ multiplex PCR. The sample yields about 5,400 clones, less than 75% seen once. The sequenced sample was pancreatic tumor tissue. The rearrangement uses TRBV6-5 and TRBJ2-7; the match to TRBD2 covers 7 bases. The clonotype comes from a human donor with pancreatic ductal adenocarcinoma. The CDR3 region has the DNA TGTGCCAGCACTTCGCCCGGGGGGACCTACGAGCAGTACTTC. Its translation: CASTSPGGTYEQYF.